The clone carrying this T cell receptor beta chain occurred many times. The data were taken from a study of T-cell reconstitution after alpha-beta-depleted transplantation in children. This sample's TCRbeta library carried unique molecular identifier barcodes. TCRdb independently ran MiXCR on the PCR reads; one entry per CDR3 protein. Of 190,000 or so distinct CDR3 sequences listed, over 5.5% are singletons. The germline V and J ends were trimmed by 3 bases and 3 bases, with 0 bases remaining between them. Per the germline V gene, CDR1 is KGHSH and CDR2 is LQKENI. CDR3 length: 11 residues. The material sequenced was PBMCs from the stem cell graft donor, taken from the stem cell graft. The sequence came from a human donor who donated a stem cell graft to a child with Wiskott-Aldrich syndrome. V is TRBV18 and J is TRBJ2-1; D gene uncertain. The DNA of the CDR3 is TGTGCCAGCTCACCCTACAATGAGCAGTTCTTC. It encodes CASSPYNEQFF.